What follows are 21 T cell receptor beta chains derived from one specimen sequenced in a study of CD4 T cells in relation to SARS-CoV-2 and coronaviruses. These receptors lack a known antigen. Unexposed donor CD4+ T cells date from about 2011-2018, before the COVID-19 pandemic. Isolation of CD4+ T cells took place after less than 13 days in culture. Libraries were prepared by immunoSEQ multiplex PCR; TCRdb keeps only in-frame clonotypes and omits some of them. This sample has 20,000 to 25,000 clones, with 76% found just once. Sequencing used CD4+ T cells from PBMCs, cultured in vitro. The receptors here all came from a human donor in good health.

The rearrangement links TRBV11-3 to TRBJ2-5, with 8 bases fitting TRBD1. With 5 bases clipped from V and 4 bases from J, the junction kept 9 bases outside the gene matches. The CDR3 contains 15 residues. Germline values: CDR1 SGHNT, CDR2 YENEEA. The CDR3 sequence is CASSPGGTGGETQYF. In DNA, the CDR3 is TGTGCCAGCAGCCCAGGGGGCACAGGGGGAGAGACCCAGTACTTC.

CDR3 nucleotide sequence: TGCGCCAGCAGCTTGGGAGACAGACAGGAAGCTTTCTTT. Its translation: CASSLGDRQEAFF. The V call is TRBV5-1, the J call TRBJ1-1; D may be TRBD1 (5 bases). V was cut by 0 bases and J by 8 bases, with 11 bases left in between. CDR1 is SGHRS and CDR2 is YFSETQ in the germline V gene. The CDR3 is 13 amino acids.

V and J are TRBV3-1 (or the pseudogene TRBV3-2) and TRBJ1-5; D possibly corresponds to TRBD1 (5 bases). CDR1 and CDR2 (germline): LGHDT, YNNKEL (reference sequence). V lost 0 bases to trimming and J lost 7 bases, with 7 bases between them. The CDR3 is 13 amino acids. Here the CDR3 reads CASSQDREQPQHF. The CDR3, as DNA: TGTGCCAGCAGCCAAGACAGGGAACAGCCCCAGCATTTT.

The rearrangement uses TRBV7-9 and TRBJ2-7; D is perhaps TRBD2 (7 bases). The V end lost 5 bases, the J end lost 7 bases, and 21 bases lay between the germline ends. The CDR3 is 15 residues long. In germline, CDR1 is SEHNR, CDR2 FQNEAQ (reference sequence). The CDR3 DNA reads as TGTGCCAGCAGCCGGGGGGACCTGGGGGCTGGGGAGCAGTACTTC. Translation: CASSRGDLGAGEQYF.

The rearrangement links TRBV10-1 to TRBJ2-5; D ambiguous. V lost 1 base and J 2 bases, leaving 5 bases between the germline ends. This CDR3 has 13 residues. Germline CDR1 reads WNHNN; CDR2 reads SYGVQD (reference sequence). For the CDR3, the DNA is TGCGCCAGCAGTGAGTTTGAACAAGAGACCCAGTACTTC. Its translation: CASSEFEQETQYF.

This chain links TRBV12-3 or TRBV12-4 with TRBJ2-5; no clear D gene. V shed 4 bases and J shed 4 bases, with 4 bases lying between them. This CDR3 comprises 11 residues. The DNA of the CDR3 is TGTGCCAGCAGTTCGGCAGAGACCCAGTACTTC. Translation gives CASSSAETQYF.

The rearrangement links TRBV2 to TRBJ2-2, with 9 bases matching TRBD1. The CDR3 has 16 amino acids. V lost 6 bases and J lost 7; bases outside the gene matches: 12. Germline loops: CDR1 SNHLY, CDR2 FYNNEI. The CDR3 spells CASRGLQGAVNGELFF. CDR3 nucleotide sequence: TGTGCCAGCAGAGGGCTACAGGGGGCGGTTAACGGGGAGCTGTTTTTT. The variable domain in full, with the rest retrieved from reference TRBV2 and TRBJ2-2, is EPEVTQTPSHQVTQMGQEVILRCVPISNHLYFYWYRQILGQKVEFLVSFYNNEISEKSEIFDDQFSVERPDGSNFTLKIRSTKLEDSAMYFCASRGLQGAVNGELFFGEGSRLTVL.

The genes are TRBV10-3 and TRBJ2-1; tentatively, D is TRBD2 (7 bases). CDR3 length equals 14 residues. The germline V and J ends were trimmed by 4 bases and 7 bases, with 14 bases remaining between them. From germline, CDR1 is ENHRY and CDR2 SYGVKD. CDR3 amino acids: CAISAQGGRNEQFF. CDR3 coding DNA: TGTGCCATCAGTGCACAGGGCGGGAGAAATGAGCAGTTCTTC.

The chain joins TRBV5-1 to TRBJ2-3; 8 bases map to TRBD2. The CDR3 spans 14 residues. The germline V gene has CDR1 SGHRS and CDR2 YFSETQ. V shed 7 bases and J 5 bases; nucleotides not matched to a gene: 9. The CDR3 coding sequence is TGCGCCAGCGGAAAAAGCGGGAGAAGAGATACGCAGTATTTT. It is translated as CASGKSGRRDTQYF. Based on the CDR3 plus reference TRBV5-1 and TRBJ2-3, the full variable domain is KAGVTQTPRYLIKTRGQQVTLSCSPISGHRSVSWYQQTPGQGLQFLFEYFSETQRNKGNFPGRFSGRQFSNSRSEMNVSTLELGDSALYLCASGKSGRRDTQYFGPGTRLTVL.

The V call is TRBV5-1, the J call TRBJ2-2; maybe TRBD1 (6 bases). In germline, CDR1 is SGHRS, CDR2 YFSETQ. CDR3 size: 18 residues. Trimming pared 0 bases from V and 8 bases from J, leaving 23 bases between. The CDR3 DNA is TGCGCCAGCAGCTTGGGAGAGACCGGACAGCTTTCTTTAGGGGAGCTGTTTTTT. It codes for CASSLGETGQLSLGELFF.

V gene TRBV2 combines with J gene TRBJ1-4; D uncertain. Germline V lookup: CDR1 SNHLY, CDR2 FYNNEI. V lost 6 bases and J 8 bases, leaving 10 bases between the germline ends. The CDR3 totals 12 residues. The CDR3 DNA sequence: TGTGCCAGCAGGGACGGCGGAGAAAAACTGTTTTTT. Encoded protein: CASRDGGEKLFF.

This chain connects TRBV2 to TRBJ2-2; D perhaps matches TRBD1 (6 bases). The CDR3 sequence is 14 residues long. V was shortened by 7 bases and J by 2 bases, with 11 bases between the two germline ends. Germline V gives CDR1 SNHLY, CDR2 FYNNEI. The CDR3: CASTRDINTGELFF. The CDR3 DNA is TGTGCCAGCACCAGGGACATTAACACCGGGGAGCTGTTTTTT.

The CDR3 loop reads CASSVGDRGHSGELFF. CDR3 coding DNA: TGTGCCAGCAGCGTAGGCGACAGGGGGCATTCCGGGGAGCTGTTTTTT. The chain has TRBV9 and TRBJ2-2, with 10 nucleotides matching TRBD1. With 0 bases clipped from V and 6 bases from J, the junction kept 5 bases outside the gene matches. Germline loops: CDR1 SGDLS, CDR2 YYNGEE. The CDR3 contains 16 residues.

This chain joins TRBV9 and TRBJ2-3, with D unclear. Germline values: CDR1 SGDLS, CDR2 YYNGEE. This CDR3 region has 16 residues. Between the trimmed V and J ends, which lost 4 bases and 2 bases, there was a span of 17 bases. The DNA for the CDR3 is TGTGCCAGCAGCCAAAGTTCCCGCCAGGACACAGATACGCAGTATTTT. Encoded protein: CASSQSSRQDTDTQYF. Drawing the rest from reference TRBV9 and TRBJ2-3, the complete variable domain is DSGVTQTPKHLITATGQRVTLRCSPRSGDLSVYWYQQSLDQGLQFLIQYYNGEERAKGNILERFSAQQFPDLHSELNLSSLELGDSALYFCASSQSSRQDTDTQYFGPGTRLTVL.

The chain couples TRBV27 to TRBJ2-2; D might be TRBD1 or TRBD2, each matching 5 bases. This CDR3 contains 14 residues. The V and J ends lost 8 bases and 6 bases respectively, with 16 bases between them. CDR1 MNHEY and CDR2 SMNVEV come from the germline V gene (reference sequence). In nucleotides, the CDR3 is TGTGCCAGCCGTCGGGACGGAGTGGCCGGGGAGCTGTTTTTT. It translates to CASRRDGVAGELFF.

The chain has TRBV7-9 and TRBJ1-1; a weak D match, TRBD1 (6 bases). This CDR3 is built from 15 residues. V was clipped by 5 bases and J by 5 bases, with 18 bases between them. Germline CDR1 reads SEHNR; CDR2 reads FQNEAQ (reference sequence). CDR3 amino acids: CASSRQWEGGTEAFF. CDR3 coding DNA: TGTGCCAGCAGCCGCCAGTGGGAAGGGGGAACTGAAGCTTTCTTT.

DNA of the CDR3: TGCGCCAGCAGCTCTCGGGAATCCTACGAGCAGTACTTC. Translated: CASSSRESYEQYF. The rearrangement joins TRBV5-1 to TRBJ2-7, with a possible D match to TRBD2 (5 bases). The germline V gene has CDR1 SGHRS and CDR2 YFSETQ. V lost 3 bases to trimming and J lost 1 base, with 8 bases between them. CDR3 length equals 13 residues.

This clone was found once. The V and J genes are TRBV11-2 and TRBJ2-2, with D tentatively TRBD2 (5 bases). CDR3 length: 15 amino acids. The germline V gene encodes CDR1 SGHAT and CDR2 FQNNGV. Trimming cost V 7 bases and J 3 bases, with 15 bases left between them. The CDR3 coding sequence is TGTGCCAGCACCCTGGGAACTAGGGACACCGGGGAGCTGTTTTTT. This sequence encodes CASTLGTRDTGELFF.

The J gene is TRBJ1-4, the V gene TRBV6-1; 7 nucleotides line up with TRBD1. CDR3 length: 16 residues. Germline lookup yields CDR1 MNHNS and CDR2 SASEGT. J gave up 8 bases and V 4 bases, and 13 bases lay outside the gene matches. CDR3 loop: CASSAAAQGRGEKLFF. The CDR3 DNA follows: TGTGCCAGCAGTGCAGCTGCACAGGGGAGAGGCGAAAAACTGTTTTTT.

The chain carries TRBV5-1 and TRBJ2-4; 11 nucleotides agree with TRBD2. Germline CDR1 is SGHRS and CDR2 is YFSETQ. The ends lost 4 bases at V and 0 bases at J; junction bases unmatched: 12. The CDR3 length is 19 residues. As DNA, the CDR3 is TGCGCCAGCAGCCTGGGTGGGACTAGCGGCTCCACAGCCAAAAACATTCAGTACTTC. Amino acids: CASSLGGTSGSTAKNIQYF.

This clone was recorded a few times. The gene calls are TRBV7-3 and TRBJ1-6, with D possibly matching TRBD1 (5 bases). The CDR3 length is 16 residues. Germline-derived CDR1 and CDR2 are SGHTA and FQGTGA. The V end was cut by 5 bases, the J end by 13 bases, with 24 bases between. The CDR3 DNA sequence: TGTGCCAGCAGCAGAAGATCCGGACACCCACCGGTGCCCCTCCACTTT. Protein sequence: CASSRRSGHPPVPLHF.